The 22 T cell receptor beta chains listed next were all sequenced from one sample in a study of blood T cell repertoires in COVID-19. Libraries were prepared by immunoSEQ multiplex PCR; TCRdb keeps only in-frame clonotypes and omits some of them. The sample has a few hundred thousand clones; nearly 90% are singletons. Material for sequencing was peripheral blood. The receptors here all came from a man younger than 35 with active or convalescent COVID-19.

V is TRBV6-5 and J is TRBJ2-7, with 10 positions matching TRBD2. The CDR3 has 13 amino acids. Trimming removed 8 bases from V and 3 bases from J; junction bases left unmatched: 4. The V gene's germline CDR1 is MNHEY and CDR2 SVGAGI. As DNA, the CDR3 is TGTGCCAGCCGCCCTAGCGGGAGCTACGAGCAGTACTTC. Amino acid sequence: CASRPSGSYEQYF.

The chain has TRBV6-5 and TRBJ1-1; 12 positions match TRBD1. The junction had 6 bases not matched to a gene; V was cut back by 6 bases and J by 4 bases. The CDR3 runs 15 residues. Germline V gene sequence: CDR1 MNHEY, CDR2 SVGAGI. CDR3 sequence reads: CASSRDRGRGTEAFF. The CDR3 nucleotides are TGTGCCAGCAGCAGGGACAGGGGGCGAGGCACTGAAGCTTTCTTT.

This rearrangement joins TRBV7-2 to TRBJ2-5; 9 nucleotides agree with TRBD1. Germline CDR1 SGHTA, CDR2 FQGNSA. V lost 8 bases, J lost 3 bases, and 7 bases stayed unmatched. This CDR3 contains 14 residues. For the CDR3, the DNA is TGTGCCAGCTTTGCAGGGACAGGGAAAGAGACCCAGTACTTC. As protein: CASFAGTGKETQYF.

This chain connects TRBV25-1 to TRBJ1-1; D call uncertain. Trimming cost V 2 bases and J 2 bases, with 12 bases left between them. Germline assignment: CDR1 MGHDK and CDR2 SYGVNS. This CDR3 spans 15 amino acids. The CDR3 loop reads CASSEDITGNTEAFF. The DNA for the CDR3 is TGTGCCAGCAGTGAAGATATCACGGGTAACACTGAAGCTTTCTTT.

The CDR3 loop reads CASRAPTESTNEKLFF. CDR3 nucleotides: TGCGCCAGCAGAGCCCCCACAGAGTCGACTAATGAAAAACTGTTTTTT. The chain joins TRBV5-1 to TRBJ1-4, with D hard to call. The length of the CDR3 is 16 residues. With 5 bases removed from V and 2 bases from J, the gap between germline ends came to 16 bases. Germline loops: CDR1 SGHRS, CDR2 YFSETQ.

Note on this clone: At one end the junction does not follow the germline gene, possibly because of a read error. J is TRBJ2-1 and V is TRBV9; 7 bases map to TRBD2. Germline V gives CDR1 SGDLS, CDR2 YYNGEE. The CDR3 length is 13 residues. Here the CDR3 DNA reads TGTGCCAGCAGTGGACCTAAGGGACTACACCAGGTCTTC. It translates to CASSGPKGLHQVF. Full variable domain (remainder filled in from reference TRBV9 and TRBJ2-1): DSGVTQTPKHLITATGQRVTLRCSPRSGDLSVYWYQQSLDQGLQFLIQYYNGEERAKGNILERFSAQQFPDLHSELNLSSLELGDSALYFCASSGPKGLHQVFGPGTRLTVL.

The chain combines TRBV27 with TRBJ1-1, with D unclear. V lost 3 bases and J 0 bases, leaving 14 bases between the germline ends. The CDR3 consists of 16 residues. Germline V gives CDR1 MNHEY, CDR2 SMNVEV (reference sequence). CDR3 loop: CASSFSTGMVNTEAFF. The CDR3 DNA reads TGTGCCAGCAGTTTTAGTACGGGGATGGTGAACACTGAAGCTTTCTTT.

The V call is TRBV27, the J call TRBJ1-5; D not certain. This CDR3 is built from 14 residues. Trimming pared 5 bases from V and 8 bases from J, leaving 16 bases between. The germline V gene has CDR1 MNHEY and CDR2 SMNVEV (reference sequence). This CDR3 is CASSLTGRTKPQHF. CDR3 coding DNA: TGTGCCAGCAGTCTAACCGGGAGAACCAAGCCCCAGCATTTT.

The gene calls are TRBV5-1 and TRBJ2-5, with 14 bases identical to TRBD2. Trimming at V came to 3 bases and at J to 2 bases, leaving 9 bases not matched to a gene. The CDR3 is 18 amino acids. Germline assignment: CDR1 SGHRS and CDR2 YFSETQ. The DNA for the CDR3 is TGCGCCAGCAGCTCGGCCGGGACTAGCGGGGGATTACAAGAGACCCAGTACTTC. Residues: CASSSAGTSGGLQETQYF. Variable domain in full (rest from reference TRBV5-1 and TRBJ2-5): KAGVTQTPRYLIKTRGQQVTLSCSPISGHRSVSWYQQTPGQGLQFLFEYFSETQRNKGNFPGRFSGRQFSNSRSEMNVSTLELGDSALYLCASSSAGTSGGLQETQYFGPGTRLLVL.

This rearrangement joins TRBV7-9 to TRBJ1-1; D gene uncertain. CDR1 and CDR2 (germline): SEHNR, FQNEAQ (reference sequence). The V end lost 1 base, the J end lost 7 bases, and 13 bases lay between the germline ends. The CDR3 has 14 amino acids. The CDR3 nucleotides read TGTGCCAGCAGCTTAGGAGGGAGCCGGGGTGAAGCTTTCTTT. This gives the protein CASSLGGSRGEAFF.

V is TRBV27 and J is TRBJ1-2; D might be TRBD1 (5 bases). The V end was cut by 3 bases, the J end by 4 bases, with 15 bases between. This CDR3 region has 15 residues. CDR1 is MNHEY and CDR2 is SMNVEV in the germline V gene (reference sequence). CDR3: CASSFAGRGPYGYTF. The DNA for the CDR3 is TGTGCCAGCAGTTTCGCGGGGCGAGGTCCCTATGGCTACACCTTC.

The chain couples TRBV7-9 to TRBJ2-5; maybe TRBD2 (7 bases). The germline V gene has CDR1 SEHNR and CDR2 FQNEAQ (reference sequence). Trimming removed 3 bases from V and 2 bases from J, with 13 bases in between. The CDR3 runs 15 residues. CDR3 loop: CASSFPGGAQETQYF. In DNA form, the CDR3 reads TGTGCCAGCAGCTTCCCTGGGGGGGCGCAAGAGACCCAGTACTTC.

This clone was seen at least ten times. This chain uses TRBV5-4 with TRBJ2-7; tentative D call: TRBD1 (6 bases). V lost 4 bases to trimming and J lost 2 bases, with 28 bases between them. The CDR3 runs to 19 residues. CDR1 is SGHNT and CDR2 is YYREEE in the germline V gene (reference sequence). This CDR3 is CASSPKIIVGQGSPYEQYF. CDR3 bases: TGTGCCAGCAGCCCAAAAATAATCGTCGGTCAGGGGTCTCCCTACGAGCAGTACTTC.

The chain employs TRBV2 and TRBJ1-2; unclear D gene. V was pared by 7 bases and J by 4 bases, with 10 bases between. CDR3 size: 12 residues. Germline V lookup: CDR1 SNHLY, CDR2 FYNNEI. CDR3: CASKGAAYGYTF. CDR3 DNA: TGTGCCAGCAAGGGAGCCGCCTATGGCTACACCTTC.

The V call is TRBV18, the J call TRBJ2-1, with 10 bases lining up with TRBD1. Germline V CDR1 and CDR2: KGHSH, LQKENI. This CDR3 has 15 amino acids. Unmatched junction bases numbered 6, after V lost 1 base and J lost 9 bases. The CDR3 coding sequence is TGTGCCAGCTCACCACTCGACAGGGGGCGAGTTGAGCAGTTCTTC. Translated: CASSPLDRGRVEQFF. Full variable domain (remainder filled in from reference TRBV18 and TRBJ2-1): NAGVMQNPRHLVRRRGQEARLRCSPMKGHSHVYWYRQLPEEGLKFMVYLQKENIIDESGMPKERFSAEFPKEGPSILRIQQVVRGDSAAYFCASSPLDRGRVEQFFGPGTRLTVL.

V is TRBV19 and J is TRBJ1-1, with a weak D call TRBD1 (5 bases). V dropped 2 bases and J dropped 1 base, with 11 bases sitting between them. This CDR3 contains 15 residues. Germline lookup yields CDR1 LNHDA and CDR2 SQIVND (reference sequence). DNA of the CDR3: TGTGCCAGTAGTATATCCCCCACAGGGAACACTGAAGCTTTCTTT. This translates into CASSISPTGNTEAFF.

The chain joins TRBV7-2 to TRBJ2-3; 11 bases are shared with TRBD2. With 3 bases clipped from V and 4 bases from J, the junction kept 0 bases outside the gene matches. This CDR3 contains 14 residues. Germline CDR1 reads SGHTA; CDR2 reads FQGNSA. CDR3 sequence: CASSFSGGADTQYF. The CDR3, as DNA: TGTGCCAGCAGCTTTAGCGGGGGGGCAGATACGCAGTATTTT.

The J gene is TRBJ1-2, the V gene TRBV6-5, with D perhaps TRBD1 (5 bases). Germline-derived CDR1 and CDR2 are MNHEY and SVGAGI. Trimming pared 2 bases from V and 4 bases from J, leaving 11 bases between. The CDR3 extends over 14 amino acids. CDR3 nucleotides: TGTGCCAGCAGTTACCGGGGGGGTCTCTATGGCTACACCTTC. Translating gives CASSYRGGLYGYTF.

The chain is built from TRBV6-2 or TRBV6-3 and TRBJ1-6; 7 bases fit TRBD1. The CDR3 contains 14 residues. The germline V gene encodes CDR1 MNHEY and CDR2 SVGEGT. V shed 4 bases and J 9 bases; nucleotides not matched to a gene: 6. CDR3 region: CASSLWDSPSPLHF. CDR3 in DNA: TGTGCCAGCAGTTTATGGGACAGCCCTTCACCCCTCCACTTT.

This clone appeared once. The chain links TRBV7-6 to TRBJ2-2, with TRBD2 identical over 14 bases. This CDR3 has 19 residues. Germline CDR1 reads SGHVS; CDR2 reads FNYEAQ. Losses at the gene ends were 3 bases for V and 4 bases for J; bases not matched to a gene: 10. The CDR3 protein is CASSFRLAGGKPITGELFF. The CDR3 DNA follows: TGTGCCAGCAGCTTTAGACTAGCGGGGGGGAAACCCATCACCGGGGAGCTGTTTTTT.

The chain recombines TRBV4-3 with TRBJ2-4, with a weak D call TRBD1 (5 bases). There are 14 residues in the CDR3. Trimming removed 1 base from V and 6 bases from J, with 10 bases in between. Germline V gene sequence: CDR1 LGHNA, CDR2 YSLEER. CDR3 bases: TGCGCCAGCAGCCAAGTCCCAGGGTTAAACATTCAGTACTTC. Translated, it gives CASSQVPGLNIQYF.

The gene calls are TRBV6-2 or TRBV6-3 and TRBJ2-2; 13 nucleotides line up with TRBD2. Germline CDR1 reads MNHEY; CDR2 reads SVGEGT. V dropped 5 bases and J dropped 8; count of bases not matched to a gene: 5. This CDR3 is built from 15 residues. The CDR3, as DNA: TGTGCCAGCAGTCCCGGACTAGCGGGGGTGGGGGAGCTGTTTTTT. Translation: CASSPGLAGVGELFF.